This TCR beta chain was identified in a study of T cell responses to AZD1222 COVID-19 vaccine. Study-level findings and limits: White British donors predominated, females outnumbered males, and clonal diversity was possibly underestimated.

Germline V gene sequence: CDR1 SEHNR, CDR2 FQNEAQ (reference sequence). The CDR3 is made up of 14 amino acids. Trimming took off 4 bases at V and 1 base at J, with 10 bases between the two ends. Researchers grouped second doses given at about 4 or about 12 weeks into one pool. The protocol was immunoSEQ multiplex PCR, while the TCRdb copy is restricted to in-frame clones and leaves out a portion. Among approximately 150,000 clones listed, 91% were seen once. About this clone itself: The antigen remains unidentified.

The source is an adult who received the AZD1222 COVID-19 vaccine. Material: peripheral blood, obtained 28 days after the second AZD1222 dose. V gene TRBV7-9 combines with J gene TRBJ1-1; the D gene is possibly TRBD1 (5 bases). This CDR3 is CASSSRGTNTEAFF. DNA of the CDR3: TGTGCCAGCAGCTCCCGAGGGACGAACACTGAAGCTTTCTTT.